This T cell receptor (beta chain) was identified during a study of post-analysis software for immune sequencing data. Overall study findings and caveats: Normalized Chao1 diversity was significantly lower in multiple sclerosis patients than in controls. The five TRBV segments detected at higher frequency in patients than in controls included TRBV5-6, TRBV5-1 and TRBV20-1. The authors found that F measure strongly co-clustered same-batch samples.

A word on this clonotype: Its antigen is as yet unknown.

Germline V gene lookup returns CDR1 SGHRS and CDR2 YFSETQ. J gave up 4 bases and V 2 bases, and 5 bases lay outside the gene matches. There are 14 residues in the CDR3. The TCR beta cDNA libraries contained unique molecular identifiers. About 500,000 cDNA molecules were obtained per 1 to 10 million input T cells. MiXCR, run by TCRdb on the PCR reads, gives a single entry per CDR3 protein. The sample lists 750,000 to 900,000 distinct CDR3 sequences; more than 45% were seen once. Sequenced: blood. The source of this sequence is a girl aged 5-17 years with multiple sclerosis. The genes are TRBV5-1 and TRBJ1-2; 7 bases fit TRBD1. CDR3 DNA sequence: TGCGCCAGCAGCTTAAACGACAGGGTCTATGGCTACACCTTC. This sequence encodes CASSLNDRVYGYTF.